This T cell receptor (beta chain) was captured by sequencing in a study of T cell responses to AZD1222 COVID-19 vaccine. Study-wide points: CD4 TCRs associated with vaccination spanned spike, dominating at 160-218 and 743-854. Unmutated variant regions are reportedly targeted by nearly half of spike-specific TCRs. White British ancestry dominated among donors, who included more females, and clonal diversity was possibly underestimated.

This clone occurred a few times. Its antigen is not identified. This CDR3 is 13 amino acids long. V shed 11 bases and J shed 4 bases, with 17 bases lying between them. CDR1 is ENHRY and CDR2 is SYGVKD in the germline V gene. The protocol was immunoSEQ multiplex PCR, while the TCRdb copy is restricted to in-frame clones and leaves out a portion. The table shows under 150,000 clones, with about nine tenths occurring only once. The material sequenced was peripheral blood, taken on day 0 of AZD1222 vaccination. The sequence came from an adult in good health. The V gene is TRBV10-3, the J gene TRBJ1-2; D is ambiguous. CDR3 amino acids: CACGPDTTYGYTF. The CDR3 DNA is TGTGCCTGCGGACCGGATACAACCTATGGCTACACCTTC.